The 30 T cell receptor beta chains below all came from one sample that was sequenced in a study of T cells in localized non-small cell lung cancer. Sequencing used immunoSEQ multiplex PCR; TCRdb keeps in-frame clones, though not all of them. The sample contains about 79,000 clones, approximately 90% of which appear only once. This specimen consisted of peripheral blood, obtained before any cancer treatment. The receptors derive from a woman aged 35-75 years with stage I squamous cell lung carcinoma.

This clone has a single count. The chain employs TRBV6-5 and TRBJ1-6; perhaps TRBD1 as D (6 bases). Germline V gene lookup returns CDR1 MNHEY and CDR2 SVGAGI. The CDR3 has 13 amino acids. V was pared by 5 bases and J by 8 bases, with 10 bases between. CDR3 sequence (DNA): TGTGCCAGCAGTGAAAACAGGGATTCACCCCTCCACTTT. Translation gives CASSENRDSPLHF.

The chain recombines TRBV5-4 with TRBJ1-2, with TRBD1 as a possible D gene (6 bases). The CDR3 extends over 15 amino acids. V was pared by 4 bases and J by 6 bases, with 19 bases between. Germline lookup yields CDR1 SGHNT and CDR2 YYREEE (reference sequence). CDR3 nucleotide sequence: TGTGCCAGCAGCCCCGATCAATCAGGGGTTGATGGCTACACCTTC. Its translation: CASSPDQSGVDGYTF.

The J gene is TRBJ1-4, the V gene TRBV27; D is uncertain. The CDR3 runs to 15 residues. Germline V gene lookup returns CDR1 MNHEY and CDR2 SMNVEV (reference sequence). The CDR3 region is CASSRSAATNEKLFF. The CDR3 DNA sequence: TGTGCTTCCAGCCGGTCGGCTGCAACTAATGAAAAACTGTTTTTT.

V gene TRBV19 combines with J gene TRBJ1-5, with D tentatively TRBD1 (5 bases). The CDR3 totals 14 residues. Trimming took off 4 bases at V and 4 bases at J, with 11 bases between the two ends. Germline lookup yields CDR1 LNHDA and CDR2 SQIVND (reference sequence). CDR3 protein: CASSTMGGNQPQHF. The CDR3 nucleotides are TGTGCCAGTAGTACGATGGGGGGGAATCAGCCCCAGCATTTT. The full variable domain, completed using reference TRBV19 and TRBJ1-5, is DGGITQSPKYLFRKEGQNVTLSCEQNLNHDAMYWYRQDPGQGLRLIYYSQIVNDFQKGDIAEGYSVSREKKESFPLTVTSAQKNPTAFYLCASSTMGGNQPQHFGDGTRLSIL.

J is TRBJ2-4 and V is TRBV23-1; weak D call: TRBD2 (7 bases). TRBV23-1 is an open reading frame whose function is uncertain. V gave up 0 bases and J gave up 2 bases, with 14 bases separating them. This CDR3 is 17 amino acids long. The CDR3 protein is CASSQSNGGLSKNIQYF. DNA of the CDR3: TGCGCCAGCAGTCAATCTAACGGGGGGCTGTCCAAAAACATTCAGTACTTC.

V is TRBV5-1 and J is TRBJ1-1; 7 bases are a match to TRBD1. The V gene end was trimmed by 4 bases and the J gene end by 1 base; junction bases not matched to a gene: 7. Germline assignment: CDR1 SGHRS and CDR2 YFSETQ. The CDR3 consists of 15 residues. The CDR3 DNA is TGCGCCAGCAGCCTGCAGACAGGGAGGAACACTGAAGCTTTCTTT. It is translated as CASSLQTGRNTEAFF.

The chain links TRBV10-2 to TRBJ2-3; TRBD2 aligns across 7 bases. J gave up 1 base and V 3 bases, and 4 bases lay outside the gene matches. The germline gives CDR1 WSHSY, CDR2 SAAADI. This CDR3 is built from 15 residues. The CDR3 is CASSEGSGGTDTQYF. In DNA form, the CDR3 reads TGCGCCAGCAGTGAAGGGAGCGGGGGCACAGATACGCAGTATTTT.

The V call is TRBV5-1, the J call TRBJ2-5; D remains ambiguous. Germline values: CDR1 SGHRS, CDR2 YFSETQ. V lost 3 bases and J lost 5, with 20 bases in between. CDR3 length: 16 amino acids. In nucleotides, the CDR3 is TGCGCCAGCAGCTCCCCCCTCGGTGGGGTAACGGAGACCCAGTACTTC. It translates to CASSSPLGGVTETQYF.

V and J are TRBV2 and TRBJ2-5; D not certain. The V gene's germline CDR1 is SNHLY and CDR2 FYNNEI. This CDR3 is 13 amino acids long. V lost 8 bases, J lost 5 bases, and 15 bases lay in between. The CDR3 region is CASGSGSGETQYF. The DNA of the CDR3 is TGTGCCAGCGGTTCCGGCAGTGGGGAGACCCAGTACTTC.

The chain uses TRBV10-1 and TRBJ2-7, with 12 positions matching TRBD1. This CDR3 has 14 residues. V trimming: 4 bases; J trimming: 5 bases; junction bases outside the gene matches: 3. Germline V gives CDR1 WNHNN, CDR2 SYGVQD (reference sequence). The CDR3 loop is CASSAGQGANEQYF. The CDR3 DNA reads as TGCGCCAGCAGTGCGGGACAGGGGGCAAACGAGCAGTACTTC.

In its sample, this clone was seen a few times. The chain employs TRBV7-9 and TRBJ1-1; maybe TRBD1 (6 bases). Germline lookup yields CDR1 SEHNR and CDR2 FQNEAQ (reference sequence). V dropped 4 bases and J dropped 2 bases, with 14 bases sitting between them. The length of the CDR3 is 15 residues. DNA of the CDR3: TGTGCCAGCAGCTCGAGACAGGACGGTAACACTGAAGCTTTCTTT. This translates into CASSSRQDGNTEAFF.

V usage is TRBV12-5 and J usage is TRBJ2-7, with D possibly being TRBD1 or TRBD2 (5 bases each). Germline V lookup: CDR1 LGHNT, CDR2 FRNRAP. This CDR3 has 15 amino acids. V gave up 3 bases and J gave up 7 bases, with 19 bases separating them. The CDR3 DNA reads as TGTGCTAGTGGTTTAACGGGACGTCTTAAACGGGAGCAGTACTTC. As protein: CASGLTGRLKREQYF.

The chain carries TRBV27 and TRBJ2-7; 8 bases line up with TRBD1. V trimming: 6 bases; J trimming: 3 bases; junction bases outside the gene matches: 4. This CDR3 contains 13 residues. The germline gives CDR1 MNHEY, CDR2 SMNVEV (reference sequence). The CDR3 DNA follows: TGTGCCAGCAGATCAGGACAGGGCTACGAGCAGTACTTC. Its translation is CASRSGQGYEQYF.

This clone turned up a few times. The chain is built from TRBV30 and TRBJ1-3; a possible D gene is TRBD1 (6 bases). This CDR3 region has 15 residues. The ends were cut back, 0 bases at V and 2 bases at J, with 11 bases in the middle. Germline V gives CDR1 GTSNPN, CDR2 SVGIG (reference sequence). CDR3: CAWSVGGGAGNTIYF. As DNA, the CDR3 is TGTGCCTGGAGTGTCGGAGGGGGAGCTGGAAACACCATATATTTT.

This chain uses TRBV7-8 with TRBJ1-4, with D unclear. From germline, CDR1 is SGHVS and CDR2 FQNEAQ. The CDR3 is 13 residues long. V was trimmed by 5 bases and J by 5 bases, leaving 9 bases between them. The CDR3 DNA sequence: TGTGCCAGCAGCACGGACCGAAATGAAAAACTGTTTTTT. This sequence encodes CASSTDRNEKLFF.

The chain carries TRBV4-2 and TRBJ2-5, with 10 bases fitting TRBD1. Trimming took 0 bases from V and 5 from J; bases not matched to a gene: 6. The CDR3 length is 16 residues. CDR1 LGHNA and CDR2 YNFKEQ come from the germline V gene. The CDR3 DNA sequence: TGTGCCAGCAGCCAAGACGGACAGGGGGTGGGGGAGACCCAGTACTTC. It translates to CASSQDGQGVGETQYF.

The chain has TRBV6-6 and TRBJ2-5; D is unclear. The length of the CDR3 is 14 residues. V was clipped by 0 bases and J by 2 bases, with 7 bases between them. Germline-derived CDR1 and CDR2 are MNHNY and SVGAGI (reference sequence). Here the CDR3 DNA reads TGTGCCAGCAGTTACTCGGAGTCTCAAGAGACCCAGTACTTC. Residues: CASSYSESQETQYF.

V usage is TRBV5-6 and J usage is TRBJ1-1; D call uncertain. CDR3 length: 14 residues. The V gene lost 3 bases and the J gene lost 5 bases, with 14 bases spanning the gap. Germline V gives CDR1 SGHDT, CDR2 YYEEEE. CDR3 region: CASSSPGWDTEAFF. CDR3 coding DNA: TGTGCCAGCAGCTCCCCCGGATGGGATACTGAAGCTTTCTTT.

The V and J genes are TRBV5-1 and TRBJ1-1; 7 nucleotides line up with TRBD1. Germline CDR1 and CDR2: SGHRS and YFSETQ. Trimming took 4 bases from V and 2 from J; bases not matched to a gene: 8. The CDR3 is 15 residues long. This CDR3 reads CASSPGGALNTEAFF. The DNA for the CDR3 is TGCGCCAGCAGCCCAGGGGGAGCCCTAAACACTGAAGCTTTCTTT.

The chain couples TRBV6-5 to TRBJ2-2; a possible D gene is TRBD2 (5 bases). This CDR3 has 14 amino acids. The V and J ends lost 9 bases and 7 bases respectively, with 18 bases between them. Germline loops: CDR1 MNHEY, CDR2 SVGAGI. The CDR3 DNA follows: TGTGCCAGTACTCCCCCGGGGAAGGGCGGGGAGCTGTTTTTT. Translated, it gives CASTPPGKGGELFF.

The chain carries TRBV5-1 and TRBJ2-4, with D possibly TRBD2 on 5 matching bases. CDR3 length equals 15 residues. The germline gives CDR1 SGHRS, CDR2 YFSETQ. V dropped 0 bases and J dropped 3 bases, with 10 bases sitting between them. The CDR3, as DNA: TGCGCCAGCAGCTTGGATGCCGGGGACAAAAACATTCAGTACTTC. Translated: CASSLDAGDKNIQYF.

This chain joins TRBV4-1 and TRBJ1-1; 11 bases are a match to TRBD1. J was trimmed by 3 bases and V by 5 bases; bases with no gene match: 5. Germline CDR1 and CDR2: MGHRA and YSYEKL. This CDR3 contains 15 residues. This chain's CDR3 is CASSSRTGGDTEAFF. The CDR3 DNA follows: TGCGCCAGCAGCTCCCGGACAGGGGGCGACACTGAAGCTTTCTTT.

J is TRBJ2-5 and V is TRBV5-5; D not certain. Per germline, CDR1 SGHKS and CDR2 YYEKEE (reference sequence). The CDR3 is 15 amino acids. V was shortened by 0 bases and J by 3 bases, with 12 bases between the two germline ends. CDR3 bases: TGTGCCAGCAGCTTGGACCCCTATAGTGAAGAGACCCAGTACTTC. Translation gives CASSLDPYSEETQYF. Combining the CDR3 with reference TRBV5-5 and TRBJ2-5 gives the whole variable domain DAGVTQSPTHLIKTRGQQVTLRCSPISGHKSVSWYQQVLGQGPQFIFQYYEKEERGRGNFPDRFSARQFPNYSSELNVNALLLGDSALYLCASSLDPYSEETQYFGPGTRLLVL.

CDR3: CAWNPGLAGPAGETQYF. DNA for the CDR3: TGTGCCTGGAATCCGGGACTAGCGGGGCCCGCTGGAGAGACCCAGTACTTC. The rearrangement links TRBV30 to TRBJ2-5; TRBD2 agrees at 13 bases. V gave up 4 bases and J gave up 4 bases; unmatched junction bases: 12. The CDR3 spans 17 residues. Germline V gene sequence: CDR1 GTSNPN, CDR2 SVGIG (reference sequence).

This rearrangement joins TRBV7-8 to TRBJ1-6; 8 positions agree with TRBD1. The CDR3 length is 17 residues. The junction had 17 bases not matched to a gene; V was cut back by 6 bases and J by 10 bases. The germline CDR1 and CDR2 sequences are SGHVS and FQNEAQ. The CDR3 loop reads CASSDKLTGAPSSPLHF. In DNA, the CDR3 is TGTGCCAGCAGTGATAAATTGACAGGGGCTCCGAGCTCACCCCTCCACTTT.

The chain recombines TRBV27 with TRBJ1-2; D is undetermined. This CDR3 is 12 amino acids long. Trimming took 6 bases from V and 7 from J, leaving 12 bases between them. Germline V gene data show CDR1 as MNHEY and CDR2 as SMNVEV (reference sequence). The CDR3 protein is CASSSGVSGYTF. The CDR3 nucleotides are TGTGCCAGCAGCTCTGGGGTTTCTGGCTACACCTTC.

This clone was counted once. The rearrangement joins TRBV5-5 to TRBJ1-5, with TRBD1 as a possible D gene (6 bases). CDR1 SGHKS and CDR2 YYEKEE come from the germline V gene (reference sequence). This CDR3 region has 15 residues. The V end lost 6 bases, the J end lost 5 bases, and 18 bases lay between the germline ends. DNA of the CDR3: TGTGCCAGCACCCCCACAGGGACGAACTATCAGCCCCAGCATTTT. The encoded protein is CASTPTGTNYQPQHF.

The rearrangement joins TRBV18 to TRBJ1-1; D is uncertain. Trimming removed 3 bases at V and 0 bases at J, with 8 bases between. Germline V gene data show CDR1 as KGHSH and CDR2 as LQKENI. CDR3 length equals 14 residues. The CDR3 nucleotides are TGTGCCAGCTCACCGGGGAGGTTGAACACTGAAGCTTTCTTT. Translated: CASSPGRLNTEAFF.

The CDR3 DNA reads as TGCGCCAGCAGCTTGAGCCTAGCGGGGGGACCCCAAGAGACCCAGTACTTC. It yields the protein CASSLSLAGGPQETQYF. The chain joins TRBV5-1 to TRBJ2-5, with 11 bases aligning to TRBD2. The CDR3 has 17 amino acids. Germline V CDR1 and CDR2: SGHRS, YFSETQ. V shed 1 base, J shed 1 base, and the junction held 6 bases outside the gene matches.

The chain is built from TRBV19 and TRBJ1-2, with unresolved D. CDR3 size: 12 residues. CDR1 is LNHDA, CDR2 SQIVND, per germline (reference sequence). V was pared by 7 bases and J by 2 bases, with 8 bases between. For the CDR3, the DNA is TGTGCCAGTAAGGCGGGGAACTATGGCTACACCTTC. This translates into CASKAGNYGYTF.